This is a list of T cell receptor beta chains from one sample in a study of blood T cell repertoires in COVID-19. Clones were sequenced by immunoSEQ multiplex PCR, and TCRdb holds only the in-frame ones, with some missing. The sample contains around 300,000 clones, roughly 88% of which appear only once. Source material: PBMCs or T cells enriched from blood (not recorded which). These receptors were collected from a man aged 25 to 40 who had recovered from COVID-19. The conserved cysteine and the conserved F or W are not part of the CDR3 here. Clone size is stated in some rows and not others, as once, few, many or a class when expanded.

>NA|TRBV28
ASSPGTSGAYNEQF
>NA|TRBV28
ASSLLAGSPLH
>once|TRBV11-2
ASSRSTGIMNTEAF
>NA|TRBV7-2
ASSPGQGRPLEQY
>NA|TRBV9
ASSVASGGLAGSYEQY
>NA|TRBV28
ASSLPSNYEQY
>NA|TRBV6-4
ASSDSREGEAF
>NA|TRBV5-1
ASSLAGFQETQY
>NA|TRBV7-6
ASSPRTGRNTEAF
>NA|TRBV9
ASSPSGTGSYEQY
>NA|TRBV5-1
ASFPGRTNEKLF
>NA|TRBV4-1
ASGDTGANNSPLH
>NA|TRBV12-3/TRBV12-4
ASSTGSSYEQY
>NA|TRBV7-2
ASSLGLGYNEQF
>NA|TRBV3-1/TRBV3-2
ASSQTPGQGERSTQY
>NA|TRBV28
ATQAPTGVYEQY
>NA|TRBV7-3
ASSLTGLDTQY
>few|TRBV27
ASSLRYPDRMTYEQY
>NA|TRBV4-2
ASSPEAGETQY
>NA|TRBV5-4
ASSSGTSGQETQY
>NA|TRBV28
ASSLSPGDRDQETQY
>NA|TRBV2
ASNRQKETQY
>NA|TRBV5-4
ASSFGTGVNYEQY